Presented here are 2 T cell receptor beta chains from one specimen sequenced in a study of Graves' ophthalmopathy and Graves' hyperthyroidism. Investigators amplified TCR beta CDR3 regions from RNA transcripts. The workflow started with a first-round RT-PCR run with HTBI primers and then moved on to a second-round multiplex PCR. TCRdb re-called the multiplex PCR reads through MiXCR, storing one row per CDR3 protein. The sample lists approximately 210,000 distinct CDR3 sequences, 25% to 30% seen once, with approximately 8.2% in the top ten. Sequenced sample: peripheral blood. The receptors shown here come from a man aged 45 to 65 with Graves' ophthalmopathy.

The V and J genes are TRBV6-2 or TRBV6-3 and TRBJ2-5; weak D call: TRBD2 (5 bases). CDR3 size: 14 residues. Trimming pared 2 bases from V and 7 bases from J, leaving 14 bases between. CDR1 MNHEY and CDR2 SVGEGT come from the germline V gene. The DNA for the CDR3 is TGTGCCAGCAGTTACGTATTTGGCGGAGGGACCCAGTACTTC. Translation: CASSYVFGGGTQYF.

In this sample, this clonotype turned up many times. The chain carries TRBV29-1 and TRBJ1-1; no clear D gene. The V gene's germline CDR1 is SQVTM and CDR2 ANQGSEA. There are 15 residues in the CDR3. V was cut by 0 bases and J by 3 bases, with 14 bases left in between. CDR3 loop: CSVEDGSFRDTEAFF. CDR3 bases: TGCAGCGTTGAAGACGGGTCCTTTAGGGACACTGAAGCTTTCTTT.